What follows are 10 T cell receptor beta chains derived from one specimen sequenced in a study of T cell changes during pregnancy in multiple sclerosis. The table came from immunoSEQ multiplex PCR; TCRdb's copy has only in-frame clones and leaves some out. There are tens of thousands of clones in the sample; around 90% occur only once, and about 0.45% lies in the top ten. Sequencing used CD4+ T cells from peripheral blood mononuclear cells, obtained before pregnancy. The receptors were sampled from a female donor with multiple sclerosis, enrolled in a pregnancy study.

This clone was observed a few times. This chain connects TRBV29-1 to TRBJ2-7, with 9 bases lining up with TRBD1. The CDR3 extends over 12 amino acids. With V trimmed by 4 bases and J by 2 bases, 0 bases remained unmatched. The germline CDR1 and CDR2 sequences are SQVTM and ANQGSEA. Here the CDR3 reads CSVGQGAYEQYF. In DNA, the CDR3 is TGCAGCGTTGGACAGGGGGCCTACGAGCAGTACTTC.

The chain employs TRBV28 and TRBJ1-2; the D gene is possibly TRBD1 (5 bases). The V end lost 5 bases, the J end lost 5 bases, and 9 bases lay between the germline ends. Germline assignment: CDR1 MDHEN and CDR2 SYDVKM. The CDR3 spans 12 residues. In DNA, the CDR3 is TGTGCCAGCAGTCCTAAGGGGTATGGCTACACCTTC. This sequence encodes CASSPKGYGYTF.

The chain is built from TRBV28 and TRBJ2-7, with 7 bases identical to TRBD2. The V and J ends lost 7 bases and 2 bases, in that order; junction bases with no gene match: 2. Germline V gene lookup returns CDR1 MDHEN and CDR2 SYDVKM. The CDR3 length is 12 residues. For the CDR3, the DNA is TGTGCCAGCAAAGGACTAGCCTACGAGCAGTACTTC. It codes for CASKGLAYEQYF.

This clone showed up just once. V and J are TRBV30 and TRBJ2-7; TRBD1 is a possible D gene (5 bases). Germline V gene lookup returns CDR1 GTSNPN and CDR2 SVGIG (reference sequence). This CDR3 is 15 amino acids long. Trimming removed 0 bases at V and 4 bases at J, with 16 bases between. CDR3 residues: CAWSVNGAWVYEQYF. The DNA for the CDR3 is TGTGCCTGGAGTGTGAATGGGGCGTGGGTATACGAGCAGTACTTC.

The rearrangement links TRBV19 to TRBJ2-7; 11 nucleotides match TRBD2. The trim removed 4 bases at V and 1 base at J, leaving 6 bases unmatched. CDR3 size: 16 residues. CDR1 is LNHDA, CDR2 SQIVND, per germline (reference sequence). In DNA, the CDR3 is TGTGCCAGTAGTAAAGCCGGGACTAGCGGATCCTACGAGCAGTACTTC. Translation gives CASSKAGTSGSYEQYF.

CDR3 nucleotide sequence: TGCAGCGTTGAAGGACATATCTCTGGAAACACCATATATTTT. Its translation: CSVEGHISGNTIYF. The chain is built from TRBV29-1 and TRBJ1-3; D gene uncertain. Germline CDR1 SQVTM, CDR2 ANQGSEA. V was trimmed by 1 base and J by 0 bases, leaving 7 bases between them. The CDR3 contains 14 residues.

CDR3 region: CASSSGQPTSPQHF. The CDR3 bases are TGTGCCAGCAGCTCCGGACAGCCGACTTCGCCCCAGCATTTT. This chain uses TRBV7-2 with TRBJ1-5; D might be TRBD1 (6 bases). V was clipped by 4 bases and J by 9 bases, with 16 bases between them. The CDR3 covers 14 residues. Germline V lookup: CDR1 SGHTA, CDR2 FQGNSA.

V gene TRBV11-1 combines with J gene TRBJ2-7; 13 positions agree with TRBD2. Germline values: CDR1 SGHAT, CDR2 FQDESV (reference sequence). V gave up 5 bases and J gave up 7 bases; unmatched junction bases: 11. CDR3 length: 16 residues. CDR3 nucleotides: TGTGCCAGCAGCCCCTCCCCGGGACTAGCGGGAAGTGAGCAGTACTTC. Translating it yields CASSPSPGLAGSEQYF.

V gene TRBV6-5 combines with J gene TRBJ1-2; D unresolved. Germline CDR1 reads MNHEY; CDR2 reads SVGAGI. V shed 5 bases and J shed 1 base, with 11 bases lying between them. The CDR3 length is 14 residues. CDR3: CASSRATFNYGYTF. Here the CDR3 DNA reads TGTGCCAGCAGTCGCGCGACATTTAACTATGGCTACACCTTC.

The chain links TRBV18 to TRBJ2-1; TRBD2 matches 10 bases. The ends lost 3 bases at V and 2 bases at J; junction bases unmatched: 1. The CDR3 totals 15 residues. CDR1 KGHSH and CDR2 LQKENI come from the germline V gene. The DNA of the CDR3 is TGTGCCAGCTCACCCAGCGGGAGGGCCTACAATGAGCAGTTCTTC. Translation: CASSPSGRAYNEQFF.